The clone carrying this T cell receptor beta chain was found once. Its antigen remains unknown. Trimming removed 6 bases from V and 8 bases from J; junction bases left unmatched: 9. The CDR3 totals 14 residues. The germline V gene has CDR1 SNHLY and CDR2 FYNNEI. This entry belongs to a study of cytomegalovirus exposure and HLA in healthy donors. The PCR contained 60 Vbeta and 13 Jbeta primers. Assay: immunoSEQ multiplex PCR; the TCRdb copy retains only in-frame clones and omits some. The data show some 130,000 clones, roughly three quarters seen once. Study-level results: Some V segments, TRBV6-2 and TRBV6-3 among them, were indistinguishable and were therefore excluded. Fewer N-insertions (relative to the roughly 610-donor mean) were reportedly seen in an Asian-associated ancestry cluster in a later analysis. On later analysis, the bulk of CMV-associated TCR beta chains appeared to be HLA-restricted. About 87% or about 30% of the time was how often most TCR beta V segments were productive, according to an earlier analysis.

The origin of this receptor is a young man in good health and CMV-seronegative. This chain links TRBV2 with TRBJ2-1, with 8 positions matching TRBD1. The sample was PBMCs. Here the CDR3 reads CASSPGQVSYEQFF. CDR3 bases: TGTGCCAGCAGCCCGGGACAGGTTTCTTATGAGCAGTTCTTC.